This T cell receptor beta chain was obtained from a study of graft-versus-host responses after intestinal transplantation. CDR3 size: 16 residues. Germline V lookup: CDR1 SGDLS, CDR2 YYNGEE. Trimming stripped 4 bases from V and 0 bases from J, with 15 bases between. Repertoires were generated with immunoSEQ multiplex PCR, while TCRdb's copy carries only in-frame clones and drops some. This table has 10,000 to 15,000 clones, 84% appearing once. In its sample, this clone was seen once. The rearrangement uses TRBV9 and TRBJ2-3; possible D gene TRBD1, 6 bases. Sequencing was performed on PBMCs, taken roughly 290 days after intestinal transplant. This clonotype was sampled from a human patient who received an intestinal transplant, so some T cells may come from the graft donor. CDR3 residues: CASSPRDTTSTDTQYF. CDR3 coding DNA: TGTGCCAGCAGCCCACGGGACACCACTAGCACAGATACGCAGTATTTT.